This TCR beta chain derives from a study of early T cells in non-severe SARS-CoV-2 infection. Study information: Unsorted whole blood bulk RNA was sequenced, with unpaired chains. Study results and caveats: In VDJdb matching, anti-spike CD8 responses were favored while private and CD4 specificities went missing.

Separate cDNA molecules each had unique molecular identifiers attached to them. Using its own MiXCR run on the 5' RACE reads, TCRdb lists one record per CDR3 protein. The sample lists about 48,000 distinct CDR3 sequences; 7% to 8% were seen once. This clonotype showed up many times. No antigen is known for it. The CDR3 runs 15 residues. V lost 7 bases and J 2 bases, leaving 15 bases between the germline ends. The rearrangement links TRBV12-3 or TRBV12-4 to TRBJ2-1; D ambiguous. Specimen: whole blood. The sequence was collected from an adult who was a healthcare worker with PCR-confirmed SARS-CoV-2 infection or an uninfected control (not recorded which). CDR3 nucleotide sequence: TGTGCCAGCACCCCGTTGGAAGGAACCTACAATGAGCAGTTCTTC. Translating it yields CASTPLEGTYNEQFF.